Listed below are T cell receptor beta chains from one sample, sequenced in a study of regulatory T cells in long-lasting Graves disease. MiXCR, run by TCRdb on the multiplex PCR reads, gives a single entry per CDR3 protein. The table lists roughly 560,000 distinct CDR3 sequences, around 15% of them singletons. This sample was shared with a second study, whose subject was T cells in Graves' hyperthyroidism and ophthalmopathy.

The material sequenced was peripheral blood mononuclear cells (PBMCs), taken at new diagnosis, from a patient treated with antithyroid drugs. These receptors were taken from a woman aged 35-65 years with Graves disease. The CDR3 runs from the conserved cysteine through the conserved F or W. Fields, in order: clone size, D gene, V gene, J gene, CDR3 DNA, CDR3 protein. A D gene is named only where the DNA matches it firmly. Not every row has a clone size; where given, it reads once, few, many or a size class.

.	.	TRBV20-1	TRBJ1-4	TGCAGTGCTGCGTCAGGGGCCCCTGAAAAACTGTTTTTT	CSAASGAPEKLFF
many	.	TRBV10-3	TRBJ2-7	TGTGCCACCTCAGGTGACTCGGGACCGCAGTACTTC	CATSGDSGPQYF
many	.	TRBV3-1	TRBJ1-2	TGTGCCAGCAGCCAGGACGAATATAACTATGGCTACACCTTC	CASSQDEYNYGYTF
many	.	TRBV6-2/TRBV6-3	TRBJ2-3	TGTGCCAGCAGTTACTCGAATGGAGATACGCAGTATTTT	CASSYSNGDTQYF
.	.	TRBV5-1	TRBJ2-1	TGCGCCAGCAGCTCTATTAGGGGACTGCTATTAAATGAGCAGTTCTTC	CASSSIRGLLLNEQFF
many	.	TRBV13	TRBJ1-3	TGTGCCAGCAGCCCCCAGACGGCATCTGGAAACACCATATATTTT	CASSPQTASGNTIYF
once	TRBD1	TRBV6-1	TRBJ2-7	TGTGCCAGCGGCCGGGACAGGTCCTCCTACGAGCAGTACTTC	CASGRDRSSYEQYF
.	.	TRBV19	TRBJ2-2	TGTGCCAGTAGTTACATGTCAGCGAACACCGGGGAGCTGTTTTTT	CASSYMSANTGELFF
many	.	TRBV6-1	TRBJ2-7	TGTGCCAGCAGGGAAGGGGGGTCCGGCTACGAGCAGTACTTC	CASREGGSGYEQYF
many	.	TRBV30	TRBJ1-1	TGTGCCTGGAGAGCAGCGAACACTGAAGCTTTCTTT	CAWRAANTEAFF
many	.	TRBV20-1	TRBJ2-5	TGCAGTGCTAGGGGGGCAGGGGAGGCGGAGACCCAGTACTTC	CSARGAGEAETQYF
few	.	TRBV4-1	TRBJ1-5	TGCGCCAGCAGCCAAGATCATCAGGGTCATCAGCCCCAGCATTTT	CASSQDHQGHQPQHF
.	.	TRBV2	TRBJ1-2	TGTGCCAGCAGTGGAGCTACTAACTATGGCTACACCTTC	CASSGATNYGYTF
.	.	TRBV29-1	TRBJ1-1	TGCAGCGTGGAGGACAGACTCATGAACACTGAAGCTTTCTTT	CSVEDRLMNTEAFF
few	.	TRBV20-1	TRBJ2-2	TGCAGTGCACAGCGGGCGAACACCGGGGAGCTGTTTTTT	CSAQRANTGELFF
many	.	TRBV12-3/TRBV12-4	TRBJ1-2	TGTGCCAGCTCCTTGGGTGGACAGCGCATCTATGGCTACACCTTC	CASSLGGQRIYGYTF
many	TRBD1	TRBV6-1	TRBJ1-5	TGTGCCAGCAGTCAACAGGGGAATCAGCCCCAGCATTTT	CASSQQGNQPQHF